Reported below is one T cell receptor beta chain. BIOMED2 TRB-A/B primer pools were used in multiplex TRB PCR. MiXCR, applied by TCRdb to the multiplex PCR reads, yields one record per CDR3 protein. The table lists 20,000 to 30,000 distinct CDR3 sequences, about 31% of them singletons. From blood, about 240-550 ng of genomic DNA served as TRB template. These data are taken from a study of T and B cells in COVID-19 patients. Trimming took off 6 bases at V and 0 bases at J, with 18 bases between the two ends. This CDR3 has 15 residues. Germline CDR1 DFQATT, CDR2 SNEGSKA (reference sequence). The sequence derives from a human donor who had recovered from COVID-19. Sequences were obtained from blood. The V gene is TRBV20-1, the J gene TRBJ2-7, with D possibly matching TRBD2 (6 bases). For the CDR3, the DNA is TGCAGTGCGTCTTCCCCTAGCGAAAGCTCCTACGAGCAGTACTTC. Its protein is CSASSPSESSYEQYF.